This T cell receptor beta chain was sequenced during a study of tumor and adjacent non-tumor tissue in lung cancer. Across the whole study: Patients were aged about 30 to 80, approximately ten men and roughly 5 women, stage I to III.

Of note for this clonotype: Its antigen is unidentified. One end of the junction is discordant with germline, which a read error may explain.

Whole-study results and caveats: Compared with tumor, normal lung showed significantly lower TCR diversity.

RNA was extracted from bulk tissue without any cell sorting. TCRbeta libraries were built with three rounds of nested PCR, modified from ARM-PCR. MiXCR, run by TCRdb on the multiplex PCR reads, gives a single entry per CDR3 protein. The data show 200,000 or so distinct CDR3 sequences, with 60% to 85% seen just once and approximately 26% held by the top ten. The germline V gene encodes CDR1 MNHNS and CDR2 SASEGT. CDR3 length: 15 amino acids. The chain couples TRBV6-1 to TRBJ1-5, with D perhaps matching TRBD1 (6 bases). This sequence originates from a man aged 60-69 years with non-small cell lung cancer. Sequenced material: lung tumor tissue. The CDR3 DNA reads as TGTGCCAGCAACTCTGGGACACCGAACAATCAGCCCAAGCATTTT. It yields the protein CASNSGTPNNQPKHF.